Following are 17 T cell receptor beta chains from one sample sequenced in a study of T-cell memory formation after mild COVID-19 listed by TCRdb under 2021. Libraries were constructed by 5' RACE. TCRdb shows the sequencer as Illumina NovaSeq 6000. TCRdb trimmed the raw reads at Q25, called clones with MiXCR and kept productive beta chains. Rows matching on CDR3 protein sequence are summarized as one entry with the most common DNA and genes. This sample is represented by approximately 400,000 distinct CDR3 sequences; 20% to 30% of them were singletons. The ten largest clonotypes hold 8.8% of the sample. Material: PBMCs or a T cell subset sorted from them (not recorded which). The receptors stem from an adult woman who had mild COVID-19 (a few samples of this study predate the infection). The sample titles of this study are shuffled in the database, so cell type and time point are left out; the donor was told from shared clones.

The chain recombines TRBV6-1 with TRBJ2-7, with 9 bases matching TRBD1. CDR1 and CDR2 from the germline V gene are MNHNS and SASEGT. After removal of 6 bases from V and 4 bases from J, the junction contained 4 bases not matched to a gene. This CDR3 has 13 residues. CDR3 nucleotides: TGTGCCAGCAGAGGGACAGGGCAGTACGAGCAGTACTTC. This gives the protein CASRGTGQYEQYF.

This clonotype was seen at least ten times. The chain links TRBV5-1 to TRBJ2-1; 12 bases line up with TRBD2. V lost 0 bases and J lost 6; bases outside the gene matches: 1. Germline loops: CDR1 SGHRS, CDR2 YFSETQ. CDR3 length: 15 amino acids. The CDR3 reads CASSLGLAGVNEQFF. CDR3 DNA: TGCGCCAGCAGCTTGGGACTAGCGGGGGTCAATGAGCAGTTCTTC.

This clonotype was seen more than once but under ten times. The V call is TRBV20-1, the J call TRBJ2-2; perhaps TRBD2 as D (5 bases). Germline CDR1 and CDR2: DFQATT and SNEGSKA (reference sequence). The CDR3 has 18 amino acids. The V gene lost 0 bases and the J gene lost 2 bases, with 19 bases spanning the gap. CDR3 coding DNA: TGCAGTGCTAGAGATCCCCTAGCTCATAGTTATAACACCGGGGAGCTGTTTTTT. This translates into CSARDPLAHSYNTGELFF.

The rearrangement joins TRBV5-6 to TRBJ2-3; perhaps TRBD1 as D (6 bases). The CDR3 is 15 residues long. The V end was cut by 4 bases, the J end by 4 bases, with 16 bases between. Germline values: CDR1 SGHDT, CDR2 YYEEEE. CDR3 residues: CASSRTVIKSDTQYF. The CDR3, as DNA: TGTGCCAGCAGCCGGACAGTGATAAAGTCAGATACGCAGTATTTT.

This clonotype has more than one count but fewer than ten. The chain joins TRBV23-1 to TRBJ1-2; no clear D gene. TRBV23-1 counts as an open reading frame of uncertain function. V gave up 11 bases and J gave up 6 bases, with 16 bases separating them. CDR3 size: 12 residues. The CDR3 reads CADILRRNGYTF. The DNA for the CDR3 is TGCGCCGACATTCTCAGGAGGAATGGCTACACCTTC.

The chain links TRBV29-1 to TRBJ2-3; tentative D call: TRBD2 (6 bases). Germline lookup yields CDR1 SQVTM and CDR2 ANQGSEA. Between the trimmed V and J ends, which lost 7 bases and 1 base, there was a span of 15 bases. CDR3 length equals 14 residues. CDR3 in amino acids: CSASMGGGTDTQYF. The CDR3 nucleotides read TGCAGCGCCTCGATGGGCGGGGGCACAGATACGCAGTATTTT.

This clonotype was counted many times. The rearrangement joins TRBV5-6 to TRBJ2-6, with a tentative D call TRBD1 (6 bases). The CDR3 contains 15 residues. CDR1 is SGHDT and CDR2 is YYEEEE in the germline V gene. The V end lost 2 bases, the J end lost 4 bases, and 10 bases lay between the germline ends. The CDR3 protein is CASSLGGAGANVLTF. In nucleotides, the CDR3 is TGTGCCAGCAGCTTAGGGGGTGCGGGGGCCAACGTCCTGACTTTC.

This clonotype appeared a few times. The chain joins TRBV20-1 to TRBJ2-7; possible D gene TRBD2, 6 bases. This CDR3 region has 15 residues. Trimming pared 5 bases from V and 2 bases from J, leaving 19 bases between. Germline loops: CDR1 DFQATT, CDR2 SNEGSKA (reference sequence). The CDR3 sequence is CSASEYGTSAYEQYF. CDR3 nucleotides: TGCAGTGCTTCGGAGTATGGGACTTCGGCCTACGAGCAGTACTTC.

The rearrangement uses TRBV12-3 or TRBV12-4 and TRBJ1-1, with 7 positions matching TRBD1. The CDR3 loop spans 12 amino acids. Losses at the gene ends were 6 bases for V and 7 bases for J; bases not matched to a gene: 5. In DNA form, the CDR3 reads TGTGCCAGCAGCCGGGACAGCAGTGAAGCTTTCTTT. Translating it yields CASSRDSSEAFF.

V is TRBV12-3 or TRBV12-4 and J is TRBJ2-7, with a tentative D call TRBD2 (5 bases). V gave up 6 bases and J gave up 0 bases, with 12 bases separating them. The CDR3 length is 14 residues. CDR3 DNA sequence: TGTGCCAGCAGAAACACCCGGGGCTCCTACGAGCAGTACTTC. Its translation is CASRNTRGSYEQYF.

The CDR3 DNA sequence: TGCGCCAGCAGCTTGGGGGAAATTAGGTCCTACAATGAGCAGTTCTTC. This codes for CASSLGEIRSYNEQFF. The chain joins TRBV5-1 to TRBJ2-1; unclear D gene. V lost 0 bases and J 1 base, leaving 11 bases between the germline ends. The CDR3 is 16 residues long. Germline values: CDR1 SGHRS, CDR2 YFSETQ. The full variable domain, with the rest looked up from reference TRBV5-1 and TRBJ2-1, is KAGVTQTPRYLIKTRGQQVTLSCSPISGHRSVSWYQQTPGQGLQFLFEYFSETQRNKGNFPGRFSGRQFSNSRSEMNVSTLELGDSALYLCASSLGEIRSYNEQFFGPGTRLTVL.

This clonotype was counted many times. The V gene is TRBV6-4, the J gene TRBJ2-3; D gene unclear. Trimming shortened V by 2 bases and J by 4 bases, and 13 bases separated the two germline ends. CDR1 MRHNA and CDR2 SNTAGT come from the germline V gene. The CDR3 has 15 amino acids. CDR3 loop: CASSDEQEGSDTQYF. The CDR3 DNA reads TGTGCCAGCAGTGACGAGCAGGAAGGGTCAGATACGCAGTATTTT.

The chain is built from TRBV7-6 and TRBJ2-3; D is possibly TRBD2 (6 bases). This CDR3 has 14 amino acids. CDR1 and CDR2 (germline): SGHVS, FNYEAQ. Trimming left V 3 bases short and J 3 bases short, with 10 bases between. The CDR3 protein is CASSFLGGTDTQYF. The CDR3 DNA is TGTGCCAGCAGCTTCCTCGGGGGAACAGATACGCAGTATTTT.

CDR3 protein: CASSQVASYEQYF. CDR3 DNA sequence: TGCGCCAGCAGCCAAGTGGCCTCCTACGAGCAGTACTTC. The V call is TRBV4-3, the J call TRBJ2-7, with D hard to call. Per the germline V gene, CDR1 is LGHNA and CDR2 is YSLEER. CDR3 length: 13 amino acids. V gave up 1 base and J gave up 0 bases, with 4 bases separating them.

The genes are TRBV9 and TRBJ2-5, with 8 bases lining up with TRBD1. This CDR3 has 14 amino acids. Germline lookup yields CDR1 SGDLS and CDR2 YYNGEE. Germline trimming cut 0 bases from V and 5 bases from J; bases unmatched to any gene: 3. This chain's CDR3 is CASSVEAGGETQYF. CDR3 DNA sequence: TGTGCCAGCAGCGTAGAGGCAGGGGGCGAGACCCAGTACTTC.

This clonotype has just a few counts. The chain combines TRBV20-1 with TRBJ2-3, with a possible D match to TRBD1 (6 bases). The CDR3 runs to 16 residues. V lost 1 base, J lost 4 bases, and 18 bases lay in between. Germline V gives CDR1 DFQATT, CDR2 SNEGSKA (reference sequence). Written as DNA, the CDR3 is TGCAGTGCTAGAGGATGGGACAACCGACCCCCAGATACGCAGTATTTT. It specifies CSARGWDNRPPDTQYF.

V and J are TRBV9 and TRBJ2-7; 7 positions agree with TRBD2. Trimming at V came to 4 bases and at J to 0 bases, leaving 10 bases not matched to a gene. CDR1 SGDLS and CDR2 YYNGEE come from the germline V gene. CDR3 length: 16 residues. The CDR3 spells CASSPRTSLSSYEQYF. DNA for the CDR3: TGTGCCAGCAGCCCTCGGACTAGTCTAAGCTCCTACGAGCAGTACTTC.